These T cell receptor beta chains were read from a single sample in a study of T-cell reconstitution after alpha-beta-depleted transplantation in children. TCRdb re-analysed the PCR reads in MiXCR, keeping a single row per CDR3 protein. Here the sample spans roughly 220,000 distinct CDR3 sequences, around 8.4% being singletons. Specimen: PBMCs, mostly from graft donor cells, collected 360 days after TCRalphabeta/CD19-depleted stem cell transplant. The receptors come from a male patient aged 2 to 9 who had a stem cell transplant for acute myeloid leukemia, so the T cells may come from the graft donor. Each CDR3 is given with its conserved first and last residue. D genes are given only for firm matches. Size is stated for part of the rows, as once, few or many counts, or as a class when the clone is expanded.

size: many
V: TRBV5-1
D: NA
J: TRBJ2-3
length: 15
CDR3: CASSLVGVSTDTQYF
DNA: TGCGCCAGCAGCTTGGTGGGGGTAAGCACAGATACGCAGTATTTT

size: few
V: TRBV15
D: TRBD1
J: TRBJ1-4
length: 14
CDR3: CATSRRTGNEKLFF
DNA: TGTGCCACCAGCAGAAGGACAGGAAATGAAAAACTGTTTTTT

size: many
V: TRBV10-3
D: TRBD2
J: TRBJ2-7
length: 14
CDR3: CAIRTGTSHLEQYF
DNA: TGTGCCATCAGGACCGGGACTAGCCACCTCGAGCAGTACTTC

size: few
V: TRBV5-1
D: TRBD2
J: TRBJ2-1
length: 13
CDR3: CASSSGAHNEQFF
DNA: TGCGCCAGCTCGAGCGGGGCCCACAATGAGCAGTTCTTC

size: NA
V: TRBV18
D: NA
J: TRBJ2-1
length: 12
CDR3: CASTQRAQEQFF
DNA: TGTGCCAGCACTCAACGGGCCCAGGAGCAGTTCTTC

size: few
V: TRBV5-1
D: NA
J: TRBJ2-5
length: 13
CDR3: CASSITGDETQYF
DNA: TGCGCCAGCAGCATAACCGGGGACGAGACCCAGTACTTC

size: NA
V: TRBV14
D: TRBD2
J: TRBJ2-1
length: 19
CDR3: CASSQDRTSGRILENEQFF
DNA: TGTGCCAGCAGCCAAGATCGGACTAGCGGGAGGATACTCGAAAATGAGCAGTTCTTC

size: NA
V: TRBV12-3/TRBV12-4
D: NA
J: TRBJ2-5
length: 15
CDR3: CASSLVEAIQETQYF
DNA: TGTGCCAGCAGTTTGGTTGAAGCGATCCAAGAGACCCAGTACTTC

size: many
V: TRBV10-3
D: NA
J: TRBJ1-1
length: 13
CDR3: CAISGQVNTEAFF
DNA: TGTGCCATCAGTGGGCAGGTGAACACTGAAGCTTTCTTT

size: many
V: TRBV10-3
D: TRBD1
J: TRBJ2-7
length: 17
CDR3: CAIGDDTGTGVVNEQYF
DNA: TGTGCCATCGGAGATGATACCGGGACAGGGGTTGTAAACGAGCAGTACTTC

size: NA
V: TRBV29-1
D: NA
J: TRBJ2-1
length: 14
CDR3: CSVFNGPRYNEQFF
DNA: TGCAGCGTCTTTAACGGACCACGCTACAATGAGCAGTTCTTC

size: NA
V: TRBV20-1
D: NA
J: TRBJ2-1
length: 12
CDR3: CSARGGYNEQFF
DNA: TGCAGTGCTAGAGGAGGGTACAATGAGCAGTTCTTC

size: NA
V: TRBV15
D: NA
J: TRBJ1-6
length: 18
CDR3: CATSRFRLLSSYNSPLHF
DNA: TGTGCCACCAGCAGATTCAGACTATTAAGCTCCTATAATTCACCCCTCCACTTT

size: NA
V: TRBV20-1
D: NA
J: TRBJ2-2
length: 17
CDR3: CSARNVRGGANTGELFF
DNA: TGCAGTGCTAGAAACGTCAGGGGCGGCGCGAACACCGGGGAGCTGTTTTTT

size: NA
V: TRBV7-2
D: TRBD2
J: TRBJ2-2
length: 17
CDR3: CASSFYGTSWDTGELFF
DNA: TGTGCCAGCAGCTTCTACGGGACTAGCTGGGACACCGGGGAGCTGTTTTTT

size: many
V: TRBV5-1
D: TRBD1
J: TRBJ1-1
length: 15
CDR3: CASSSGGGADTEAFF
DNA: TGCGCCAGCAGCTCGGGAGGGGGCGCGGATACTGAAGCTTTCTTT

size: many
V: TRBV7-2
D: NA
J: TRBJ2-5
length: 15
CDR3: CASSSNRVAQETQYF
DNA: TGTGCCAGCAGCTCAAATAGGGTGGCTCAAGAGACCCAGTACTTC

size: few
V: TRBV12-3/TRBV12-4
D: TRBD2
J: TRBJ2-5
length: 17
CDR3: CASSLLAGGPYPETQYF
DNA: TGTGCCAGCAGTTTGCTAGCGGGAGGCCCCTATCCAGAGACCCAGTACTTC

size: few
V: TRBV5-1
D: NA
J: TRBJ2-7
length: 15
CDR3: CASSSVGGSSYEQYF
DNA: TGCGCCAGCAGCTCCGTTGGGGGTAGCTCCTACGAGCAGTACTTC

size: many
V: TRBV28
D: NA
J: TRBJ1-2
length: 14
CDR3: CASSPWGRVYGYTF
DNA: TGTGCCAGCAGTCCATGGGGGCGCGTCTATGGCTACACCTTC

size: many
V: TRBV5-1
D: NA
J: TRBJ2-1
length: 13
CDR3: CANRTASYNEQFF
DNA: TGCGCCAACAGGACAGCTTCCTACAATGAGCAGTTCTTC

size: NA
V: TRBV12-3/TRBV12-4
D: NA
J: TRBJ2-1
length: 16
CDR3: CASKDSSLDSYNEQFF
DNA: TGTGCCAGCAAAGACAGCTCCTTAGACTCCTACAATGAGCAGTTCTTC

size: many
V: TRBV6-2/TRBV6-3
D: NA
J: TRBJ2-1
length: 13
CDR3: CASSYQLVGEQFF
DNA: TGTGCCAGCAGTTATCAGCTCGTCGGTGAGCAGTTCTTC

size: NA
V: TRBV29-1
D: NA
J: TRBJ2-7
length: 12
CDR3: CSVNQGTYEQYF
DNA: TGCAGCGTCAACCAGGGGACCTACGAGCAGTACTTC

size: many
V: TRBV29-1
D: TRBD1
J: TRBJ2-3
length: 15
CDR3: CSVNGQGARGDTQYF
DNA: TGCAGCGTTAATGGACAGGGGGCGCGAGGAGATACGCAGTATTTT

size: few
V: TRBV30
D: TRBD1
J: TRBJ2-5
length: 12
CDR3: CACLRGTGDQYF
DNA: TGTGCCTGCCTCAGAGGGACAGGGGACCAGTACTTC

size: few
V: TRBV4-3
D: TRBD2
J: TRBJ2-1
length: 16
CDR3: CASSQDPSGPYNEQFF
DNA: TGCGCCAGCAGCCAAGATCCTAGCGGCCCTTACAATGAGCAGTTCTTC

size: many
V: TRBV21-1
D: NA
J: TRBJ1-2
length: 14
CDR3: CASSRPDPRPGYTF
DNA: TGTGCCAGCAGCCGTCCGGACCCCAGGCCTGGCTACACCTTC

size: many
V: TRBV4-2
D: TRBD2
J: TRBJ2-5
length: 15
CDR3: CASSQISSGGETQYF
DNA: TGTGCCAGCAGCCAAATTTCTAGCGGGGGTGAGACCCAGTACTTC

size: NA
V: TRBV5-1
D: NA
J: TRBJ2-5
length: 15
CDR3: CASSLASGLPETQYF
DNA: TGCGCCAGCAGCTTGGCCTCTGGACTACCGGAGACCCAGTACTTC

size: many
V: TRBV21-1
D: NA
J: TRBJ2-1
length: 15
CDR3: CASSRSSGGMDEQFF
DNA: TGTGCCAGCAGCAGATCTAGCGGGGGGATGGATGAGCAGTTCTTC

size: few
V: TRBV5-1
D: NA
J: TRBJ1-5
length: 16
CDR3: CASSPGGGVPNQPQHF
DNA: TGCGCCAGCAGCCCTGGCGGGGGCGTCCCCAATCAGCCCCAGCATTTT

size: NA
V: TRBV9
D: NA
J: TRBJ1-5
length: 15
CDR3: CASSVGSLSNQPQHF
DNA: TGTGCCAGCAGCGTAGGCAGCCTAAGTAATCAGCCCCAGCATTTT

size: few
V: TRBV20-1
D: TRBD1
J: TRBJ2-1
length: 14
CDR3: CSARETGGRNEQFF
DNA: TGCAGTGCTAGAGAGACAGGGGGCAGGAATGAGCAGTTCTTC

size: few
V: TRBV18
D: TRBD1
J: TRBJ2-7
length: 14
CDR3: CASSLDRGWYEQYF
DNA: TGTGCCAGCTCACTGGACAGGGGGTGGTACGAGCAGTACTTC

size: NA
V: TRBV7-9
D: NA
J: TRBJ2-1
length: 14
CDR3: CATPVSLNYNEQFF
DNA: TGTGCCACACCAGTCAGCCTGAACTACAATGAGCAGTTCTTC

size: many
V: TRBV20-1
D: NA
J: TRBJ2-3
length: 12
CDR3: CSAGTLPDTQYF
DNA: TGCAGTGCTGGGACACTACCAGATACGCAGTATTTT